At least ten counts were recorded for the clone carrying this T cell receptor (beta chain). Antigen: not known. The ends lost 3 bases at V and 2 bases at J; junction bases unmatched: 8. Germline V gene data show CDR1 as DFQATT and CDR2 as SNEGSKA (reference sequence). The CDR3 runs 15 residues. Unique molecular identifiers were built into the TCRbeta library. A single record per CDR3 protein comes from TCRdb applying MiXCR to the PCR reads. The sample includes 200,000 to 250,000 distinct CDR3 sequences, under 13% of them seen just once. This entry comes from a study of T-cell reconstitution after alpha-beta-depleted transplantation in children. Study findings and constraints: The study reportedly traced alpha-beta T cells about two months after transplant to several hundred expanded graft clones. Newly produced T cells mostly accounted for T-cell counts and diversity one year post-transplant. Surviving recipient T cells and thymic progenitors underlay high day-60 TCRbeta diversity in some patients.

The TCR was taken from a child younger than two with acute myeloid leukemia, due to receive a stem cell transplant. The chain couples TRBV20-1 to TRBJ2-3, with 7 bases aligning to TRBD1. The sample was PBMCs, taken before TCRalphabeta/CD19-depleted stem cell transplant. CDR3 sequence reads: CSARWGQPYTDTQYF. CDR3 bases: TGCAGTGCTAGGTGGGGACAGCCCTACACAGATACGCAGTATTTT.